This TCR beta chain stems from a study of OX40 agonist ivuxolimab in advanced cancers. This CDR3 region has 14 residues. V gave up 1 base and J gave up 6 bases, with 11 bases separating them. Germline CDR1 is SGHRS and CDR2 is YFSETQ. The protocol was immunoSEQ multiplex PCR, while the TCRdb copy is restricted to in-frame clones and leaves out a portion. Of about 64,000 clones listed, roughly 90% are singletons. The specimen comprised CD4+ or CD8+ T cells sorted from blood, sampled in a trial of the OX40 agonist ivuxolimab. The V gene is TRBV5-1, the J gene TRBJ2-1; D not resolved. This receptor was taken from an adult with an advanced solid tumor such as melanoma, head and neck, liver or kidney cancer. As DNA, the CDR3 is TGCGCCAGCAGCTTGACTCAACCGGGCAATGAGCAGTTCTTC. Its translation is CASSLTQPGNEQFF.